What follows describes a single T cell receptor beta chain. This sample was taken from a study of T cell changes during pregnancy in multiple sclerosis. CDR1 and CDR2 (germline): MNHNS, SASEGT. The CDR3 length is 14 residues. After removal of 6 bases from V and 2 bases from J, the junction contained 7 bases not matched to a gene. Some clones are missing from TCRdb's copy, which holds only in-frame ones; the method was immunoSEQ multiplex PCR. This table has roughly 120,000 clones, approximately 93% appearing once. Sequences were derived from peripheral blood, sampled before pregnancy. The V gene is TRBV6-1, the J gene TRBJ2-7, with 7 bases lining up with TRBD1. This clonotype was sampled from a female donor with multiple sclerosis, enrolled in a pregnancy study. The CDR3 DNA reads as TGTGCCAGCAGCATGCACAGGGGCACCTACGAGCAGTACTTC. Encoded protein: CASSMHRGTYEQYF.